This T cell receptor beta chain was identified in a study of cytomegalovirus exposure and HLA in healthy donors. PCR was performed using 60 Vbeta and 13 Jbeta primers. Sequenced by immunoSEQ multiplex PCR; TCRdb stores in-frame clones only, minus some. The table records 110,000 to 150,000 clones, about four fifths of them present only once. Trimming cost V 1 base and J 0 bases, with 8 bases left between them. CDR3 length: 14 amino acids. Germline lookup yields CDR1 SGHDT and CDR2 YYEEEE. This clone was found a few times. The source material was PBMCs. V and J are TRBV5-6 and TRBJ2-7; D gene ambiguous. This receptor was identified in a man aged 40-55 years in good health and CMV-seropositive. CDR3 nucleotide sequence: TGTGCCAGCAGCTTGACCGCGAGCTCCTACGAGCAGTACTTC. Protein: CASSLTASSYEQYF.